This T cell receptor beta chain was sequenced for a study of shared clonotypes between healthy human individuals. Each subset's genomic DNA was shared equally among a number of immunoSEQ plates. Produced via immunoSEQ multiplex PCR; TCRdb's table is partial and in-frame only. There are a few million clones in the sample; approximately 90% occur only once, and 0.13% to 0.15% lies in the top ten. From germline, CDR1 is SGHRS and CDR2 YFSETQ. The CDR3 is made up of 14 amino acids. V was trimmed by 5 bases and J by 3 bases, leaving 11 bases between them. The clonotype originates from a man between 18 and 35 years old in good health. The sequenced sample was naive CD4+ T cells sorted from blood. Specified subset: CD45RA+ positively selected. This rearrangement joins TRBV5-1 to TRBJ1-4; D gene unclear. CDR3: CASSFGGSNEKLFF. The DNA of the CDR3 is TGCGCCAGCAGTTTCGGAGGATCTAATGAAAAACTGTTTTTT.